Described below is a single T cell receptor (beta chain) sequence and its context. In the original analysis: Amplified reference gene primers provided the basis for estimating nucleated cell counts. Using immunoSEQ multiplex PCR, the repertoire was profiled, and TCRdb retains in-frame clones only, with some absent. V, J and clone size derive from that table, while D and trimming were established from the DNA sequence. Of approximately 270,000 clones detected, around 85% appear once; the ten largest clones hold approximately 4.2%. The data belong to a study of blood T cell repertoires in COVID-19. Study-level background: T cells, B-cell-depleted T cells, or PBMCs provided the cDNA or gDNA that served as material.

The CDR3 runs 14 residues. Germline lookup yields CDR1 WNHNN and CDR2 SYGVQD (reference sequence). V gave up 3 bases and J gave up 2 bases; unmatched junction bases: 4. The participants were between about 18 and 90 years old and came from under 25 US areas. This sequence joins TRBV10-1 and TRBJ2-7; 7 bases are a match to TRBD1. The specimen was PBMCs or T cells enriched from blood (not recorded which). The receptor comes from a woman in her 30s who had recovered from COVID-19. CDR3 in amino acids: CASSDTGTAYEQYF. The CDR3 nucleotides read TGCGCCAGCAGTGACACGGGGACAGCCTACGAGCAGTACTTC.